This is a list of T cell receptor beta chains from one sample in a study of OX40 agonist ivuxolimab in advanced cancers. Clones were sequenced by immunoSEQ multiplex PCR, and TCRdb holds only the in-frame ones, with some missing. The data show 70,000 to 95,000 clones, roughly 94% seen once. The sequenced sample was CD4+ or CD8+ T cells sorted from blood, obtained in a trial of the OX40 agonist ivuxolimab. The receptor source for this set is an adult with an advanced solid tumor such as melanoma, head and neck, liver or kidney cancer. Both conserved end residues are part of each CDR3. The D gene is left open where the match is weak. Expanded clones are given a class, and other clones once, few, many or no size at all.

v_call,j_call,d_call,clone_size,cdr3_length,cdr3_aa,cdr3_nt
TRBV7-2,TRBJ2-1,NA,NA,15,CASSLAGSSYNEQFF,TGTGCCAGCAGCTTGGCGGGATCCTCCTACAATGAGCAGTTCTTC
TRBV9,TRBJ2-3,NA,NA,16,CASSVISGAGTDTQYF,TGTGCCAGCAGCGTAATTTCGGGGGCTGGCACAGATACGCAGTATTTT
TRBV7-2,TRBJ2-7,NA,NA,17,CASSPSLRAGGFYEQYF,TGTGCCAGCAGCCCAAGCCTCCGGGCAGGGGGGTTCTACGAGCAGTACTTC
TRBV7-2,TRBJ2-4,TRBD2,NA,16,CASSLIFAGGKNIQYF,TGTGCCAGCAGCTTAATCTTTGCGGGGGGAAAAAACATTCAGTACTTC
TRBV19,TRBJ2-7,NA,NA,13,CASSVPTTYEQYF,TGTGCCAGTAGTGTACCAACAACCTACGAGCAGTACTTC
TRBV14,TRBJ2-4,TRBD2,NA,21,CASSQDVGLAGGPLAKNIQYF,TGTGCCAGCAGCCAAGATGTGGGACTAGCGGGGGGACCCCTAGCCAAAAACATTCAGTACTTC
TRBV7-9,TRBJ2-1,NA,NA,18,CASSLIGMRTNSYNEQFF,TGTGCCAGCAGCTTAATAGGTATGAGAACAAACTCCTACAATGAGCAGTTCTTC
TRBV28,TRBJ1-6,NA,NA,15,CASIDGGGGNSPLHF,TGTGCCAGCATTGACGGCGGGGGGGGGAATTCACCCCTCCACTTT
TRBV19,TRBJ1-6,NA,NA,18,CASSIDPKGSSYNSPLHF,TGTGCCAGTAGTATAGACCCAAAGGGTAGCTCCTATAATTCACCCCTCCACTTT
TRBV19,TRBJ1-1,NA,medium-sized,11,CATQYRVAAFF,TGTGCCACCCAATACAGGGTGGCGGCTTTCTTT
TRBV7-6,TRBJ2-2,TRBD2,NA,16,CASSLSRELNTGELFF,TGTGCCAGCAGCTTATCGCGGGAGCTCAACACCGGGGAGCTGTTTTTT
TRBV5-4,TRBJ2-7,TRBD1,NA,13,CASSSTGVYEQYF,TGTGCCAGCAGCTCGACAGGGGTATACGAGCAGTACTTC
TRBV9,TRBJ1-1,NA,NA,13,CASSGAGDTEAFF,TGTGCCAGCAGCGGTGCAGGGGACACTGAAGCTTTCTTT
TRBV6-5,TRBJ2-5,TRBD1,NA,15,CASSSAGQAQETQYF,TGTGCCAGCAGTTCCGCGGGACAGGCTCAAGAGACCCAGTACTTC
TRBV5-3,TRBJ2-7,NA,NA,15,CASSLVTGPIYEQYF,TGTGCCAGCAGCTTGGTAACAGGGCCCATCTACGAGCAGTACTTC
TRBV5-1,TRBJ2-1,TRBD2,NA,16,CASSLETSAGGHEQFF,TGCGCCAGCAGCTTGGAGACTAGCGCGGGGGGGCATGAGCAGTTCTTC
TRBV30,TRBJ2-5,NA,NA,15,CAWGGTPWGLGTQYF,TGTGCCTGGGGTGGCACCCCCTGGGGTCTAGGGACCCAGTACTTC
TRBV5-5,TRBJ1-2,NA,NA,13,CASSLATEDGYTF,TGTGCCAGCAGCTTGGCCACAGAAGATGGCTACACCTTC
TRBV15,TRBJ1-4,NA,NA,14,CATSSYRANEKLFF,TGTGCCACCAGCAGTTACAGGGCTAATGAAAAACTGTTTTTT
TRBV5-1,TRBJ2-3,NA,NA,14,CASSLFVAGDTQYF,TGCGCCAGCAGCTTGTTTGTAGCAGGGGATACGCAGTATTTT
TRBV5-1,TRBJ2-5,NA,NA,15,CASSLGLLGRETQYF,TGCGCCAGCAGCTTGGGGCTCCTGGGGAGGGAGACCCAGTACTTC
TRBV27,TRBJ2-2,NA,NA,15,CASSQGEGRIGELFF,TGTGCCAGCTCTCAGGGGGAGGGTAGGATCGGGGAGCTGTTTTTT
TRBV27,TRBJ1-5,TRBD1,NA,15,CASRAGQGANQPQHF,TGTGCCAGCAGGGCGGGGCAGGGGGCCAATCAGCCCCAGCATTTT
TRBV7-3,TRBJ2-2,NA,NA,14,CASSSGRGTGELFF,TGTGCCAGCAGTTCCGGAAGGGGGACCGGGGAGCTGTTTTTT
TRBV6-6,TRBJ1-2,NA,once,13,CASTRGTDYGYTF,TGTGCCAGCACGAGGGGGACGGATTATGGCTACACCTTC
TRBV19,TRBJ1-2,NA,NA,15,CASNLQGMEGYGYTF,TGTGCCAGTAACTTACAGGGAATGGAAGGCTATGGCTACACCTTC
TRBV25-1,TRBJ2-1,NA,NA,11,CASRRGREQFF,TGTGCCAGCAGGAGGGGGAGGGAGCAGTTCTTC
TRBV10-3,TRBJ2-1,TRBD2,NA,16,CAISDLAGGPVGEQFF,TGTGCCATCAGTGACTTAGCGGGAGGGCCAGTCGGTGAGCAGTTCTTC
TRBV6-5,TRBJ2-7,TRBD1,NA,14,CASSTGTATPRKYF,TGTGCCAGCAGTACTGGGACAGCCACCCCCAGAAAGTACTTC
TRBV2,TRBJ1-4,NA,NA,14,CASSEAGRGRKLFF,TGTGCCAGCAGTGAGGCGGGAAGGGGACGAAAACTGTTTTTT
TRBV6-5,TRBJ2-2,NA,NA,13,CASTKTDPGELFF,TGTGCCAGCACCAAAACCGATCCCGGGGAGCTGTTTTTT
TRBV9,TRBJ2-3,TRBD2,NA,19,CASSVGTSGRKSSTDTQYF,TGTGCCAGCAGCGTTGGGACTAGCGGGAGGAAATCTAGCACAGATACGCAGTATTTT
TRBV5-4,TRBJ2-7,NA,NA,11,CASSLTYEQYF,TGTGCCAGCAGCTTGACCTACGAGCAGTACTTC
TRBV7-9,TRBJ2-7,NA,NA,12,CASSLGSGSEYF,TGTGCCAGCAGCTTAGGTAGCGGAAGTGAGTACTTC
TRBV6-6,TRBJ1-1,NA,NA,14,CASGLLGTRTEAFF,TGTGCCAGCGGGCTATTGGGTACGCGCACTGAAGCTTTCTTT
TRBV10-1,TRBJ2-2,NA,NA,16,CASSDLARTNTGELFF,TGCGCCAGCAGTGATCTAGCGCGGACGAACACCGGGGAGCTGTTTTTT
TRBV6-5,TRBJ1-1,TRBD1,NA,14,CASSERGPGTEAFF,TGTGCCAGCAGTGAGAGGGGGCCTGGGACTGAAGCTTTCTTT
TRBV9,TRBJ2-6,NA,NA,15,CASSYQGSGANVLTF,TGTGCCAGCAGCTATCAAGGCTCTGGGGCCAACGTCCTGACTTTC
TRBV10-3,TRBJ2-1,TRBD2,NA,14,CAIVAGASGNEQFF,TGTGCCATCGTAGCGGGTGCCAGCGGCAATGAGCAGTTCTTC
TRBV5-5,TRBJ2-5,TRBD2,NA,15,CASSSTSGGAQTQYF,TGTGCCAGCAGTTCAACTAGCGGGGGGGCGCAGACCCAGTACTTC
TRBV19,TRBJ1-2,NA,NA,14,CASSIVSSRDGYTF,TGTGCCAGTAGTATTGTCAGCAGCCGGGATGGCTACACCTTC
TRBV9,TRBJ2-2,NA,once,15,CASSVVGRNTGELFF,TGTGCCAGCAGCGTAGTGGGCAGGAACACCGGGGAGCTGTTTTTT
TRBV19,TRBJ1-1,NA,NA,14,CASSIVPEGTEAFF,TGTGCCAGTAGTATAGTCCCGGAAGGCACTGAAGCTTTCTTT
TRBV30,TRBJ2-1,NA,NA,13,CAWSELSRGEQFF,TGTGCCTGGAGTGAATTATCTCGGGGTGAGCAGTTCTTC
TRBV13,TRBJ2-3,TRBD1,NA,16,CASSLDRGLRGDTQYF,TGTGCCAGCAGCTTAGACAGGGGGCTACGGGGAGATACGCAGTATTTT
TRBV9,TRBJ2-7,NA,NA,14,CASSVAYGGYEQYF,TGTGCCAGCAGCGTAGCGTACGGGGGCTACGAGCAGTACTTC
TRBV19,TRBJ2-1,NA,NA,13,CATSETSFDEQFF,TGTGCCACCTCCGAGACTAGTTTTGATGAGCAGTTCTTC
TRBV10-3,TRBJ2-7,TRBD2,NA,14,CAISDRTSSYEQYF,TGTGCCATCAGTGATCGGACTAGCTCCTACGAGCAGTACTTC
TRBV5-6,TRBJ1-1,NA,NA,14,CASAPPGARGEAFF,TGTGCCAGTGCCCCTCCGGGGGCTCGGGGTGAAGCTTTCTTT
TRBV12-1,TRBJ1-1,NA,NA,13,CASSRDGNTEAFF,TGTGCCAGCAGCCGGGACGGGAACACTGAAGCTTTCTTT
TRBV7-9,TRBJ1-1,TRBD1,NA,17,CASSLRTGMGSNTEAFF,TGTGCCAGCAGCTTAAGGACAGGGATGGGTTCTAACACTGAAGCTTTCTTT
TRBV20-1,TRBJ1-2,NA,NA,8,CREHGYTF,TGCAGGGAGCATGGCTACACCTTC
TRBV7-3,TRBJ2-7,TRBD2,NA,16,CASSPYPRLAGGEQYF,TGTGCCAGCAGCCCCTACCCCCGGCTAGCGGGAGGCGAGCAGTACTTC
TRBV6-6,TRBJ1-6,NA,NA,15,CASSYSYRDNSPLHF,TGTGCCAGCAGTTACTCTTACAGGGACAATTCACCCCTCCACTTT